This T cell receptor (beta chain) stems from a study of control samples from healthy donors and cancer patients. V was pared by 2 bases and J by 5 bases, with 7 bases between. The CDR3 contains 13 residues. Germline loops: CDR1 SNHLY, CDR2 FYNNEI. Assay used: immunoSEQ multiplex PCR; TCRdb lists only in-frame clones, some missing. This sample carries roughly 90,000 clones, approximately 95% of them seen once, and the ten largest clones take around 1.4%. What was sequenced was blood. The gene calls are TRBV2 and TRBJ1-3; D ambiguous. This sequence originates from a woman in her 30s in good health. The CDR3 loop is CASSERERNTIYF. For the CDR3, the DNA is TGTGCCAGCAGTGAAAGAGAAAGAAACACCATATATTTT.